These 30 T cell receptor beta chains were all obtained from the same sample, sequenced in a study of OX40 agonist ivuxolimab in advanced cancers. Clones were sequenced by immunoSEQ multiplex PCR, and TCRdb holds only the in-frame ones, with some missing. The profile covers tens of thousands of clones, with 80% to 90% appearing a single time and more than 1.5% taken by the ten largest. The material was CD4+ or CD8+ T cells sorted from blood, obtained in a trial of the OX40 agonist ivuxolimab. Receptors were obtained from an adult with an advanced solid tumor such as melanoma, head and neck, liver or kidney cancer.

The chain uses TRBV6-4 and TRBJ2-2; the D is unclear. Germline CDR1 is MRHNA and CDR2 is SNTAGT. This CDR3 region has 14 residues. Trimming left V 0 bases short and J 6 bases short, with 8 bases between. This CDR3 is CASSDSGGAGELFF. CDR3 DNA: TGTGCCAGCAGTGACTCTGGCGGTGCCGGGGAGCTGTTTTTT.

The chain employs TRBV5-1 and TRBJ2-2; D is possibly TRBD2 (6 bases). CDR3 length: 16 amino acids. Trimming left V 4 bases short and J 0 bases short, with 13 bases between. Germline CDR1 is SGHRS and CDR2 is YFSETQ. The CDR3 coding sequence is TGCGCCAGCAGCGCGCCGGGACTCTCGAACACCGGGGAGCTGTTTTTT. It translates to CASSAPGLSNTGELFF.

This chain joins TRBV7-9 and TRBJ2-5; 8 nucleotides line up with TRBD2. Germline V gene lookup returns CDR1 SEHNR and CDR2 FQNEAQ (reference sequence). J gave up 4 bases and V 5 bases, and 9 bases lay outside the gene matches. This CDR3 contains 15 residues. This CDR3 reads CASSQPGLARETQYF. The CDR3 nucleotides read TGTGCCAGCAGCCAGCCAGGACTAGCTCGAGAGACCCAGTACTTC.

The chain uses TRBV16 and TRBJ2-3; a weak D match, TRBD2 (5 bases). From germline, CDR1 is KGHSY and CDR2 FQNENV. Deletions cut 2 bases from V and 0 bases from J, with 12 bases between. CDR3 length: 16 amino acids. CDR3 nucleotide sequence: TGTGCCAGCAGCCAAAGGAGGCAAACTAGCACAGATACGCAGTATTTT. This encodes CASSQRRQTSTDTQYF.

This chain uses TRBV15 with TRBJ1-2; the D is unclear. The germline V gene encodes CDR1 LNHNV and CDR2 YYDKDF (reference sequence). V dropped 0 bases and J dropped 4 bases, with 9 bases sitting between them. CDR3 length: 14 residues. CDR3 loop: CATSRDAPSYGYTF. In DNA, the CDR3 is TGTGCCACCAGCAGAGATGCACCGAGCTATGGCTACACCTTC.

In DNA, the CDR3 is TGTGCCAGCAGCCAGGGGGCTTACACTGAAGCTTTCTTT. Translating it yields CASSQGAYTEAFF. The V and J genes are TRBV6-5 and TRBJ1-1; TRBD1 matches 8 bases. The germline CDR1 and CDR2 sequences are MNHEY and SVGAGI. This CDR3 is built from 13 residues. The V segment lost 6 bases and the J segment 3 bases; nucleotides outside the gene matches: 3.

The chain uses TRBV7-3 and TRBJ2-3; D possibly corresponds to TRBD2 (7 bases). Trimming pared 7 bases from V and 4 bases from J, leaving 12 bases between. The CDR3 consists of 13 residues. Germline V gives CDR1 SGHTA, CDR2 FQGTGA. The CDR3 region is CASTWGGSDTQYF. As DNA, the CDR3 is TGTGCCAGCACGTGGGGGGGCTCAGATACGCAGTATTTT.

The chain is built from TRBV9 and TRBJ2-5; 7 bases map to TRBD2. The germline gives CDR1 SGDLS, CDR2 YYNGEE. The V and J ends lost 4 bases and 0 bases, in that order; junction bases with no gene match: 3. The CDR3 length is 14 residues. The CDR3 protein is CASSRLADQETQYF. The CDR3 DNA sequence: TGTGCCAGCAGCCGTCTAGCGGACCAAGAGACCCAGTACTTC.

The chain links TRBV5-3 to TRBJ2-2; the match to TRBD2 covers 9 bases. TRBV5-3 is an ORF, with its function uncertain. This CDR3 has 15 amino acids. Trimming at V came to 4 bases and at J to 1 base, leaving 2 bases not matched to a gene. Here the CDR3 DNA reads TGTGCCAGAAGCGCGACTAGCGGGAACACCGGGGAGCTGTTTTTT. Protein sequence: CARSATSGNTGELFF.

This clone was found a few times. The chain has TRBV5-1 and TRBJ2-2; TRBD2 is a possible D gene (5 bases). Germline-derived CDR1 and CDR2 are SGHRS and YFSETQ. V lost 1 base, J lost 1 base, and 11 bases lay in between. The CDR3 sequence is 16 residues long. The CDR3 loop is CASSLRTGLNTGELFF. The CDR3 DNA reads TGCGCCAGCAGCTTGAGGACTGGGTTGAACACCGGGGAGCTGTTTTTT.

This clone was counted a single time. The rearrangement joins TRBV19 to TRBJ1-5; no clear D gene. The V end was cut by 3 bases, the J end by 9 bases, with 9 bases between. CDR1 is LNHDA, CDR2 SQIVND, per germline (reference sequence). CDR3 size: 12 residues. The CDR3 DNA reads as TGTGCCAGTAGTATTTTATCGGGGCCCCAGCATTTT. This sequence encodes CASSILSGPQHF.

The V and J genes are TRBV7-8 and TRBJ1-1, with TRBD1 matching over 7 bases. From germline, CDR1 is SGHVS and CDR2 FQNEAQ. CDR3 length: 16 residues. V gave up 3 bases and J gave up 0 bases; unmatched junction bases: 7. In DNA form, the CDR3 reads TGTGCCAGCAGCTTCCAACCGGGACAGATGAACACTGAAGCTTTCTTT. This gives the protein CASSFQPGQMNTEAFF.

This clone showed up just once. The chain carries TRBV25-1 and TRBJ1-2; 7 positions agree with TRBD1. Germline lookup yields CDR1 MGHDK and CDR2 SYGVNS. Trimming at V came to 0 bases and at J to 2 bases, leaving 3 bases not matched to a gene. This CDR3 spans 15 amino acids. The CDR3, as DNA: TGTGCCAGCAGTGAATATCAGGGGGGAAACTATGGCTACACCTTC. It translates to CASSEYQGGNYGYTF.

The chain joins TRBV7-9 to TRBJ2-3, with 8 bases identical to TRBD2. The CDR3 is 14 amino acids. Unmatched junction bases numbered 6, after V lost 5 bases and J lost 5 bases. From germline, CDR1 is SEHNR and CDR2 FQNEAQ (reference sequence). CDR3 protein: CASSITSGGDTQYF. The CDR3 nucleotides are TGTGCCAGCAGCATAACTAGCGGTGGAGATACGCAGTATTTT.

The CDR3 DNA sequence: TGTGCCAGCAGCTTAGCCAGGAATCAGCCCCAGCATTTT. This encodes CASSLARNQPQHF. This chain uses TRBV11-1 with TRBJ1-5; D remains unclear. Germline loops: CDR1 SGHAT, CDR2 FQDESV (reference sequence). This CDR3 spans 13 amino acids. Between the trimmed V and J ends, which lost 0 bases and 4 bases, there was a span of 4 bases.

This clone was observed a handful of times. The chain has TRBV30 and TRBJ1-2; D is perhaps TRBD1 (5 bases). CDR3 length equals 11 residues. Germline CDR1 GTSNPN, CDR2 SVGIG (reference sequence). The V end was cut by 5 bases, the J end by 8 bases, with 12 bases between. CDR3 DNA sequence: TGTGCCTGGGGATGGGGGGGAGGCTACACCTTC. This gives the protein CAWGWGGGYTF. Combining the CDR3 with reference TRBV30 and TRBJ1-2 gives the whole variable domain SQTIHQWPATLVQPVGSPLSLECTVEGTSNPNLYWYRQAAGRGLQLLFYSVGIGQISSEVPQNLSASRPQDRQFILSSKKLLLSDSGFYLCAWGWGGGYTFGSGTRLTVV.

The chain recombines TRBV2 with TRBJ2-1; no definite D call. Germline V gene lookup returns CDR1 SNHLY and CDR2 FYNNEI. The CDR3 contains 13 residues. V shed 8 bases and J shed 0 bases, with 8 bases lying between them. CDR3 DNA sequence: TGTGCCAGCGGGGTGAGCTCCTACAATGAGCAGTTCTTC. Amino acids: CASGVSSYNEQFF.

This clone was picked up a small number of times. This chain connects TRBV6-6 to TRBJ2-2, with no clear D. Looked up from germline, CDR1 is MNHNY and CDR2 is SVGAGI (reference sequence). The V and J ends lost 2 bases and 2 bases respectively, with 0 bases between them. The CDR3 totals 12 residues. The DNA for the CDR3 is TGTGCCAGCAGTTACAACACCGGGGAGCTGTTTTTT. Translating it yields CASSYNTGELFF.

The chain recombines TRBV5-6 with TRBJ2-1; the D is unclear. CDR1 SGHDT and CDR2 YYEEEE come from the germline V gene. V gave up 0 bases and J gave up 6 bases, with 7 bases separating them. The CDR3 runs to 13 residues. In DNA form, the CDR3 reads TGTGCCAGCAGCTTGGTTGGCCCCAATGAGCAGTTCTTC. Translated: CASSLVGPNEQFF.

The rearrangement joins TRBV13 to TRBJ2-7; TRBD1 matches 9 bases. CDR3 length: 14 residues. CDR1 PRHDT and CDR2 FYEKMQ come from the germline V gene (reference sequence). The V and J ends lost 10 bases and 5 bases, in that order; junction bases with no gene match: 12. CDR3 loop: CATAGLGQGNEQYF. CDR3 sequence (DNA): TGTGCCACCGCAGGGTTGGGACAGGGAAACGAGCAGTACTTC.

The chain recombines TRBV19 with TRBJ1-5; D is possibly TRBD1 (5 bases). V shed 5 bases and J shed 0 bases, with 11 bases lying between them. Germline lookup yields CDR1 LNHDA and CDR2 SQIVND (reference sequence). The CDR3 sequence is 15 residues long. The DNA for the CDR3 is TGTGCCAGTAGTGGGCAGGGTTATAGCAATCAGCCCCAGCATTTT. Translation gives CASSGQGYSNQPQHF.

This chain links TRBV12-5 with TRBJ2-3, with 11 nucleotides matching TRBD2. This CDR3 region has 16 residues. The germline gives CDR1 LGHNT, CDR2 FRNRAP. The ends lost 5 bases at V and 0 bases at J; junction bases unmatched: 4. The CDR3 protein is CASGTGLAASTDTQYF. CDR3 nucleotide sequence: TGTGCTAGTGGTACGGGACTAGCGGCTAGCACAGATACGCAGTATTTT.

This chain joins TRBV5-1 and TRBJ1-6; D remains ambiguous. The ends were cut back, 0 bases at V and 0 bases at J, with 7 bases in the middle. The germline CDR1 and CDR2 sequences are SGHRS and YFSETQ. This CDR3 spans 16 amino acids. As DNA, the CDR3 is TGCGCCAGCAGCTTGGGCGACTTCTCCTATAATTCACCCCTCCACTTT. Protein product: CASSLGDFSYNSPLHF.

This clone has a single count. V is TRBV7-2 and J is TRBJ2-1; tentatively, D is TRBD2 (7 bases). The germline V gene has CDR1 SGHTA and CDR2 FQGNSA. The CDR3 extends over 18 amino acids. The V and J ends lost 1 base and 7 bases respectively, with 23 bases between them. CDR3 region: CASSLESPWGGVVNEQFF. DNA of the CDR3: TGTGCCAGCAGCTTAGAGTCCCCGTGGGGGGGCGTAGTTAATGAGCAGTTCTTC.

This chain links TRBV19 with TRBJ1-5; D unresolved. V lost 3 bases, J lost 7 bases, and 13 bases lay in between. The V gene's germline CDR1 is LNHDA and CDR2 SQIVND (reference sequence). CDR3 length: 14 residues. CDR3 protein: CASSILGKDQPQHF. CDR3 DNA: TGTGCCAGTAGTATTCTAGGGAAAGACCAGCCCCAGCATTTT.

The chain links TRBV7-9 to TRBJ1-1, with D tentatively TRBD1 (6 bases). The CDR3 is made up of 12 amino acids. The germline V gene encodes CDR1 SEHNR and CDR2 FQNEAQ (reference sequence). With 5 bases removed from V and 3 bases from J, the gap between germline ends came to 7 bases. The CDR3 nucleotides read TGTGCCAGCAGCGGACAGCACACTGAAGCTTTCTTT. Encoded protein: CASSGQHTEAFF.

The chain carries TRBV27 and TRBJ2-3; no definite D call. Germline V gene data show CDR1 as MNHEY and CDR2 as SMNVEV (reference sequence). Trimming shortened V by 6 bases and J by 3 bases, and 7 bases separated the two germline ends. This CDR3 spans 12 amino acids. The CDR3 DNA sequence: TGTGCCAGCAGGCGAAATACAGATACGCAGTATTTT. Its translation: CASRRNTDTQYF.

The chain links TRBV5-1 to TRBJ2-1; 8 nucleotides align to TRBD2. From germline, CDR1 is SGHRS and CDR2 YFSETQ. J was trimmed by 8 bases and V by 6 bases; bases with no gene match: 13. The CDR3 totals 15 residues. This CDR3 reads CASKSGELADHEQFF. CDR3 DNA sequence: TGCGCCAGCAAGAGTGGAGAACTAGCGGATCATGAGCAGTTCTTC.

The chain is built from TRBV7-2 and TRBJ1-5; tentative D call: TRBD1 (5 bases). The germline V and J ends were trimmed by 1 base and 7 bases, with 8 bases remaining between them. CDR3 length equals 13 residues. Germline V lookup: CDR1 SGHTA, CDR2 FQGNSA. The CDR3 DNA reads TGTGCCAGCAGCTTAGTGGACAAGCAGCCCCAGCATTTT. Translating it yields CASSLVDKQPQHF.

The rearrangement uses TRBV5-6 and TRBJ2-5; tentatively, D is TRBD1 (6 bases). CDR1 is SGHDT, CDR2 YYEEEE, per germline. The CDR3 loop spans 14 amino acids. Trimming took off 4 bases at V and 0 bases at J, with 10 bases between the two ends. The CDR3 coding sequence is TGTGCCAGCAGCAAAAACAGGGACCAAGAGACCCAGTACTTC. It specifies CASSKNRDQETQYF.